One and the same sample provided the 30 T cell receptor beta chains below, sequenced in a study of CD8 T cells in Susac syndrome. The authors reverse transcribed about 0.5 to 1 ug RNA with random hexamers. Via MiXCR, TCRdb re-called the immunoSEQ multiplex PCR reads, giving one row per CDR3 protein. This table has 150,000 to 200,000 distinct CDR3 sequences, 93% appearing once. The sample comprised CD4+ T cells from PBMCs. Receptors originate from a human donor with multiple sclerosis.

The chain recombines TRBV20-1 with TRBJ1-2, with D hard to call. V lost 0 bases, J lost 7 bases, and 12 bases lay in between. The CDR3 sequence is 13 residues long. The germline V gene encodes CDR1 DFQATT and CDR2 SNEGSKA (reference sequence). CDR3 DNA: TGCAGTGCTAGAGATCTGGAGGGATCTGGCTACACCTTC. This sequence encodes CSARDLEGSGYTF.

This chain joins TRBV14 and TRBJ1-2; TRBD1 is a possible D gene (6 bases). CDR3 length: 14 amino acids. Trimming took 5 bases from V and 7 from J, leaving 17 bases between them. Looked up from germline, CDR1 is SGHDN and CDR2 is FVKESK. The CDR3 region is CASSSTGTRVGYTF. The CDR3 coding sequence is TGTGCCAGCAGCTCAACAGGGACCCGGGTTGGCTACACCTTC.

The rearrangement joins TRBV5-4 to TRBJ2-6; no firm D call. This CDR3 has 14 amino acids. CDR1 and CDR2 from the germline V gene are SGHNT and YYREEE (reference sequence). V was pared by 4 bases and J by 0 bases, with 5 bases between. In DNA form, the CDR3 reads TGTGCCAGCAGCCATATCTCTGGGGCCAACGTCCTGACTTTC. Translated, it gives CASSHISGANVLTF.

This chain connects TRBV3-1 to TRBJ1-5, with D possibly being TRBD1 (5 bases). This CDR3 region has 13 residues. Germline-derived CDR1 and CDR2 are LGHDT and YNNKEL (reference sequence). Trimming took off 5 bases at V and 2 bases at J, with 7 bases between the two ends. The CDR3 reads CASSTQGNQPQHF. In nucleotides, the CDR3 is TGTGCCAGCAGCACACAGGGCAATCAGCCCCAGCATTTT.

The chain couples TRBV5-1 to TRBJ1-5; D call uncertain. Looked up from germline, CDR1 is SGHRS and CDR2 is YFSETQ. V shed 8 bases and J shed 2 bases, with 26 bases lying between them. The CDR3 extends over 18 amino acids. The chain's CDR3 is CARRRAKGISYGNQPQHF. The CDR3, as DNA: TGCGCCAGGAGACGAGCGAAGGGTATATCCTATGGCAATCAGCCCCAGCATTTT.

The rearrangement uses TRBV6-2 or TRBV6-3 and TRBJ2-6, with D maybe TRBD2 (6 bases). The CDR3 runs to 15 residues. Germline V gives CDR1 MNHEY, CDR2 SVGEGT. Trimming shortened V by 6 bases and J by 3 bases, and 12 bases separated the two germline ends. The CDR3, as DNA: TGTGCCAGCAGCAAACGGAGGGTTGGGGCCAACGTCCTGACTTTC. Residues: CASSKRRVGANVLTF.

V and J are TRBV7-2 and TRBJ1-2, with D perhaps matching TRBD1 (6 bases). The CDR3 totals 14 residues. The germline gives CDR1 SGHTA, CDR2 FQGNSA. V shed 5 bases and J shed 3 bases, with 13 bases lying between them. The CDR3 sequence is CASSTTGRDYGYTF. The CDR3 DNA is TGTGCCAGCAGCACTACAGGGCGCGACTATGGCTACACCTTC.

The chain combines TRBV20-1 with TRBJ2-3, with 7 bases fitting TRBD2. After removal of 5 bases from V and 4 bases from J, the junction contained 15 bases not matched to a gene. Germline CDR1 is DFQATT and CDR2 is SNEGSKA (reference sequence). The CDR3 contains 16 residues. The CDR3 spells CSAGSLSRGVADTQYF. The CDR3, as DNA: TGCAGTGCTGGTAGTCTGAGTCGGGGGGTGGCAGATACGCAGTATTTT.

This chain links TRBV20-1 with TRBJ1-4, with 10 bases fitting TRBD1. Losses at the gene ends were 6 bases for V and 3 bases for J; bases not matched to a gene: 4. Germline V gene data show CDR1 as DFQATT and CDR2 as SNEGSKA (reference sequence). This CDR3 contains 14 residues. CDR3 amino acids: CSARQGAANEKLFF. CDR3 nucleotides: TGCAGTGCACGACAGGGGGCTGCTAATGAAAAACTGTTTTTT.

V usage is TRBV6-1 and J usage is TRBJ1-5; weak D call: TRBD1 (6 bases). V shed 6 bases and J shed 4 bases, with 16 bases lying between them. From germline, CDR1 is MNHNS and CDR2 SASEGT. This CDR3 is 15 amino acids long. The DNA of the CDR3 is TGTGCCAGCAGCGATGGACAGTCGGGGAATCAGCCCCAGCATTTT. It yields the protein CASSDGQSGNQPQHF.

In DNA, the CDR3 is TGTGCCAGCAGTTTATGGGGGGACGGGAGCAATCAGCCCCAGCATTTT. Its protein is CASSLWGDGSNQPQHF. J is TRBJ1-5 and V is TRBV27; perhaps TRBD1 as D (5 bases). The CDR3 is 16 amino acids. Germline CDR1 reads MNHEY; CDR2 reads SMNVEV (reference sequence). Between the trimmed V and J ends, which lost 1 base and 1 base, there was a span of 11 bases.

The CDR3 region is CASSQLSQRAFF. The CDR3 region has the DNA TGTGCCAGCAGCCAATTATCTCAGAGGGCTTTCTTT. The rearrangement links TRBV16 to TRBJ1-1; D remains ambiguous. The germline gives CDR1 KGHSY, CDR2 FQNENV. The germline V and J ends were trimmed by 1 base and 11 bases, with 11 bases remaining between them. The CDR3 sequence is 12 residues long.

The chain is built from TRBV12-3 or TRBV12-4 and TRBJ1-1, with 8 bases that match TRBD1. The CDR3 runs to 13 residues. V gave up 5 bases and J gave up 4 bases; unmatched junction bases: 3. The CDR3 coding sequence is TGTGCCAGCAGTCTCAGGGGGCCCACTGAAGCTTTCTTT. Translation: CASSLRGPTEAFF.

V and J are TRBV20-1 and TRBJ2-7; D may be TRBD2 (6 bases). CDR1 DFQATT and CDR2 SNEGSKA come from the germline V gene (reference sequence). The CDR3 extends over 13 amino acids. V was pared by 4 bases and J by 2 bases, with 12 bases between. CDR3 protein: CSAMVGGAYEQYF. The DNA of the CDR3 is TGCAGTGCTATGGTGGGGGGAGCCTACGAGCAGTACTTC.

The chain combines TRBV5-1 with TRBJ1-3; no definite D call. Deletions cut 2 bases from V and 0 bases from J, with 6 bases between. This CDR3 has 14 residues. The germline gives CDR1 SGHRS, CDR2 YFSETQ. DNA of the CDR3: TGCGCCAGCAGCTTCTCCTCCTCTGGAAACACCATATATTTT. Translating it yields CASSFSSSGNTIYF. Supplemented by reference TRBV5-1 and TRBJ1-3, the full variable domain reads KAGVTQTPRYLIKTRGQQVTLSCSPISGHRSVSWYQQTPGQGLQFLFEYFSETQRNKGNFPGRFSGRQFSNSRSEMNVSTLELGDSALYLCASSFSSSGNTIYFGEGSWLTVV.

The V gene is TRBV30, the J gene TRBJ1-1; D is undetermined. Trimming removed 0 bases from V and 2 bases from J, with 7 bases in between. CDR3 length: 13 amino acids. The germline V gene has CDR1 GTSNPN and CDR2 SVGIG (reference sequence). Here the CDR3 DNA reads TGTGCCTGGAGTGTAGCAGGTAACACTGAAGCTTTCTTT. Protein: CAWSVAGNTEAFF. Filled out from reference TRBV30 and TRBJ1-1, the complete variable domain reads SQTIHQWPATLVQPVGSPLSLECTVEGTSNPNLYWYRQAAGRGLQLLFYSVGIGQISSEVPQNLSASRPQDRQFILSSKKLLLSDSGFYLCAWSVAGNTEAFFGQGTRLTVV.

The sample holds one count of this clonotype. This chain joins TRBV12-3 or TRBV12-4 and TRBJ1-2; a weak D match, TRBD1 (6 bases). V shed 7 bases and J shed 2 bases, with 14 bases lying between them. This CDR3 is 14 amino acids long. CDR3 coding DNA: TGTGCCAGCACCCCTCGGCAGGGGAACTATGGCTACACCTTC. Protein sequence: CASTPRQGNYGYTF.

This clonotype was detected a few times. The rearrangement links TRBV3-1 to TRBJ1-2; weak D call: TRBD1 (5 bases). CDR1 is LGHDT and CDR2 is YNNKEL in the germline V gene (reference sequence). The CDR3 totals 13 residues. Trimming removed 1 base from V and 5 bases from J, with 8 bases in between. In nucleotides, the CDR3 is TGTGCCAGCAGCCAAGGTGGGGGATATGGCTACACCTTC. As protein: CASSQGGGYGYTF. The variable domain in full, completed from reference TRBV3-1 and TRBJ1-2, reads DTAVSQTPKYLVTQMGNDKSIKCEQNLGHDTMYWYKQDSKKFLKIMFSYNNKELIINETVPNRFSPKSPDKAHLNLHINSLELGDSAVYFCASSQGGGYGYTFGSGTRLTVV.

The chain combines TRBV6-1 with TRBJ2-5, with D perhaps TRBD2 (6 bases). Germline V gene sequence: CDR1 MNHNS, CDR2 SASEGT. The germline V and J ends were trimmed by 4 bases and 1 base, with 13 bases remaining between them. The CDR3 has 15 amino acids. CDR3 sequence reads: CASSGPSASQETQYF. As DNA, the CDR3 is TGTGCCAGCAGTGGGCCTAGCGCCTCCCAAGAGACCCAGTACTTC.

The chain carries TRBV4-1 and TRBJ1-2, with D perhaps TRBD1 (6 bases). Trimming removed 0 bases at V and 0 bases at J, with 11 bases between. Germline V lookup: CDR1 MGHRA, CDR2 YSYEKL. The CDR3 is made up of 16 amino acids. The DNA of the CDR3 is TGCGCCAGCAGCCAAGAGGCAGGGGAGGCTAACTATGGCTACACCTTC. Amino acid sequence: CASSQEAGEANYGYTF.

The CDR3 DNA reads as TGTGCCAGCAGTTCCGGGTGGAGGAGGAACACTGAAGCTTTCTTT. As protein: CASSSGWRRNTEAFF. V gene TRBV6-6 combines with J gene TRBJ1-1; D is undetermined. The CDR3 runs 15 residues. Germline V CDR1 and CDR2: MNHNY, SVGAGI (reference sequence). Trimming removed 4 bases at V and 1 base at J, with 13 bases between.

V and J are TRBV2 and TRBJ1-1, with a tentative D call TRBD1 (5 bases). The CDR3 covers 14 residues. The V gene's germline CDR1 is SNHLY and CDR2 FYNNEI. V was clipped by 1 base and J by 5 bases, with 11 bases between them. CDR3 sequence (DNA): TGTGCCAGCAGTGAAGAGGGGAAATTGACTGAAGCTTTCTTT. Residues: CASSEEGKLTEAFF.

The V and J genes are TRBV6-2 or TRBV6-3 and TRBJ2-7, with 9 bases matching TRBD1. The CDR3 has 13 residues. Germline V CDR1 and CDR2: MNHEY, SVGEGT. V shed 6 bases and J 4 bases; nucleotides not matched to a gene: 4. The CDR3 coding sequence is TGTGCCAGCAGGACGACAGGGGGTTACGAGCAGTACTTC. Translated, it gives CASRTTGGYEQYF.

The CDR3 DNA sequence: TGTGCCAGCAGCTCGCGGACGGCCGCCTATGGCTACACCTTC. Its protein is CASSSRTAAYGYTF. This chain uses TRBV7-2 with TRBJ1-2; no clear D. V lost 4 bases and J lost 4, with 13 bases in between. The CDR3 covers 14 residues. CDR1 is SGHTA, CDR2 FQGNSA, per germline.

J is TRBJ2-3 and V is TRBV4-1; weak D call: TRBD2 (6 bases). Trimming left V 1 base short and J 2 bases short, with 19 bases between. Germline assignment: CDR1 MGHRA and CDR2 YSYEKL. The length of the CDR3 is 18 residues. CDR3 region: CASSQAVGSQSYTDTQYF. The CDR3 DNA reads TGCGCCAGCAGCCAAGCGGTCGGGAGTCAGAGTTACACAGATACGCAGTATTTT.

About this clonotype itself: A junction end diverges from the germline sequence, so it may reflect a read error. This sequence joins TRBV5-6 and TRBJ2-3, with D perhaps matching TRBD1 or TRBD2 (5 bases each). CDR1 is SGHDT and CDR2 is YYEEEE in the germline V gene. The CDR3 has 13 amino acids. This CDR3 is CASSLGRPDTQYF. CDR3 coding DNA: TGTGCCAGCAGTTTGGGACGACCAGATACGCAGTATTTT.

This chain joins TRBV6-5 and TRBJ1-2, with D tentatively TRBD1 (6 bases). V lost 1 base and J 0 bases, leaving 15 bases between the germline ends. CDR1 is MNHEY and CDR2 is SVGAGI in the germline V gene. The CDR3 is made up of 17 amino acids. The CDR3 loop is CASSYLVTGPANYGYTF. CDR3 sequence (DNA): TGTGCCAGCAGTTACTTGGTTACAGGGCCTGCTAACTATGGCTACACCTTC.

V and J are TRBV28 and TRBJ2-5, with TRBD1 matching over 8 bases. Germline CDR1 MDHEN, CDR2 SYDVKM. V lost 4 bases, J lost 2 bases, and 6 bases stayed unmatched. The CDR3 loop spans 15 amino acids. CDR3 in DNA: TGTGCCAGCAGTTACCATGACAGGGGACAAGAGACCCAGTACTTC. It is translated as CASSYHDRGQETQYF.

CDR3 sequence reads: CASSLFQRSRNNEQFF. In nucleotides, the CDR3 is TGTGCCAGCAGCTTGTTCCAACGTTCGCGTAACAATGAGCAGTTCTTC. This chain links TRBV5-4 with TRBJ2-1; no definite D call. Germline-derived CDR1 and CDR2 are SGHNT and YYREEE (reference sequence). V lost 1 base and J lost 5, with 16 bases in between. This CDR3 has 16 residues. Supplemented by reference TRBV5-4 and TRBJ2-1, the full variable domain reads ETGVTQSPTHLIKTRGQQVTLRCSSQSGHNTVSWYQQALGQGPQFIFQYYREEENGRGNFPPRFSGLQFPNYSSELNVNALELDDSALYLCASSLFQRSRNNEQFFGPGTRLTVL.

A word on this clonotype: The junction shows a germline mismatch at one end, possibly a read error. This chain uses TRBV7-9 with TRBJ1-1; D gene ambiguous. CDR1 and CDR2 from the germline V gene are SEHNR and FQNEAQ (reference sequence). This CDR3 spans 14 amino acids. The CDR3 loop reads CASSNTRVNTGAFF. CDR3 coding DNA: TGTGCCAGCAGCAATACTCGGGTGAACACTGGAGCTTTCTTT.